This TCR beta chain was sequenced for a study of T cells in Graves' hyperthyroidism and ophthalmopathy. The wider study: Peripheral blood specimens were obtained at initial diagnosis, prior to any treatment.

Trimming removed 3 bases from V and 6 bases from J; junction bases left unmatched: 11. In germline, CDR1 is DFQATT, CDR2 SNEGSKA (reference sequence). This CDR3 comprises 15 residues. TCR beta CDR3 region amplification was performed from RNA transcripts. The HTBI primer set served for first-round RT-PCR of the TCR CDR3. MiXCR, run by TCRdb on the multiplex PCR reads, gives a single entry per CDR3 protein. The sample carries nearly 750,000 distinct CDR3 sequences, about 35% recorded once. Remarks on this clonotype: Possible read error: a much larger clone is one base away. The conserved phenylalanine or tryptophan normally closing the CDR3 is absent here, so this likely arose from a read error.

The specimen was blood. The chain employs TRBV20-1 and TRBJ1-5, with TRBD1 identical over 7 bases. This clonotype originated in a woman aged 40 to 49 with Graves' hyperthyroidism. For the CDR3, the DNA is TGCAGTGCTAGGGATCGGAGAGGGGGCGGTCAGCCCCAGCATCTT. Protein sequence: CSARDRRGGGQPQHL.